Here is one T cell receptor beta chain with its context. This sample was included in a study of OX40 agonist ivuxolimab in advanced cancers. The wider study: Head and neck, renal cell, melanoma or hepatocellular carcinoma were the cancers that dose-escalation patients had. Antecedent anti-PD-1, anti-PD-L1 or anti-CTLA-4 therapy was permissible, with about 39% having received some.

Autoimmune disease history or systemic immunosuppression led to patient exclusion. Germline assignment: CDR1 SGHRS and CDR2 YFSETQ. V lost 2 bases and J 3 bases, leaving 11 bases between the germline ends. The CDR3 totals 14 residues. TCRdb keeps only in-frame clones here, not all; method: immunoSEQ multiplex PCR. The sample has 20,000 to 25,000 clones; approximately 90% are singletons. The chain uses TRBV5-1 and TRBJ2-5; D ambiguous. Specimen: CD4+ or CD8+ T cells sorted from blood, collected in a trial of the OX40 agonist ivuxolimab. This receptor was obtained from an adult with an advanced solid tumor such as melanoma, head and neck, liver or kidney cancer. CDR3 DNA: TGCGCCAGCAGCTTCTTAGACTGGGAAGAGACCCAGTACTTC. Translated: CASSFLDWEETQYF.